Presented here are 15 T cell receptor beta chains from one specimen sequenced in a study of blood T cell repertoires in COVID-19. Produced via immunoSEQ multiplex PCR; TCRdb's table is partial and in-frame only. This table holds approximately 50,000 clones, around nine tenths found once. Source material: peripheral blood. These receptors originate from a human donor in a cohort sampled during active COVID-19.

J is TRBJ2-1 and V is TRBV7-9, with 12 bases lining up with TRBD2. CDR1 is SEHNR, CDR2 FQNEAQ, per germline (reference sequence). The V and J ends lost 0 bases and 6 bases, in that order; junction bases with no gene match: 3. The CDR3 loop spans 16 amino acids. Written as DNA, the CDR3 is TGTGCCAGCAGCTTAGCGCTAGCGGGAGGGGGCAATGAGCAGTTCTTC. Protein sequence: CASSLALAGGGNEQFF.

This clone was recorded only once. The chain couples TRBV24-1 to TRBJ2-1, with D perhaps TRBD1 (5 bases). CDR3 length: 14 residues. V lost 0 bases and J 8 bases, leaving 10 bases between the germline ends. The germline V gene encodes CDR1 KGHDR and CDR2 SFDVKD. CDR3 sequence: CATSDLTGLYEQFF. The CDR3 nucleotides are TGTGCCACCAGTGATTTGACAGGTCTTTATGAGCAGTTCTTC.

The rearrangement joins TRBV7-3 to TRBJ1-1; D is perhaps TRBD1 (5 bases). Germline loops: CDR1 SGHTA, CDR2 FQGTGA. There are 13 residues in the CDR3. Between the trimmed V and J ends, which lost 5 bases and 12 bases, there was a span of 19 bases. The CDR3 region has the DNA TGTGCCAGCAGCCCCGCCGGGGGAGAGGAAACTTTCTTT. Its protein is CASSPAGGEETFF.

This sequence joins TRBV10-3 and TRBJ2-7, with 9 bases identical to TRBD2. The CDR3 loop spans 16 amino acids. CDR1 is ENHRY and CDR2 is SYGVKD in the germline V gene. With 0 bases clipped from V and 2 bases from J, the junction kept 5 bases outside the gene matches. The chain's CDR3 is CAISESVAGETYEQYV. As DNA, the CDR3 is TGTGCCATCAGTGAGTCAGTAGCGGGAGAGACCTACGAGCAGTACGTC.

The gene calls are TRBV7-8 and TRBJ2-7; D is possibly TRBD1 (6 bases). The CDR3 loop spans 14 amino acids. Germline CDR1 is SGHVS and CDR2 is FQNEAQ. Trimming took off 5 bases at V and 1 base at J, with 12 bases between the two ends. This CDR3 is CASSPSGHSYEQYF. In DNA, the CDR3 is TGTGCCAGCAGCCCTTCGGGACATTCCTACGAGCAGTACTTC.

The chain joins TRBV7-6 to TRBJ2-3; no firm D call. The germline gives CDR1 SGHVS, CDR2 FNYEAQ. The length of the CDR3 is 13 residues. The V end lost 6 bases, the J end lost 2 bases, and 9 bases lay between the germline ends. The CDR3 spells CASSSSPTDTQYF. The DNA for the CDR3 is TGTGCCAGCAGTTCGTCCCCCACAGATACGCAGTATTTT. Full variable domain (rest looked up from reference TRBV7-6 and TRBJ2-3): GAGVSQSPRYKVTKRGQDVALRCDPISGHVSLYWYRQALGQGPEFLTYFNYEAQQDKSGLPNDRFSAERPEGSISTLTIQRTEQRDSAMYRCASSSSPTDTQYFGPGTRLTVL.

This chain links TRBV11-3 with TRBJ1-3; D remains ambiguous. Germline values: CDR1 SGHNT, CDR2 YENEEA. Trimming left V 1 base short and J 3 bases short, with 10 bases between. The CDR3 totals 15 residues. The CDR3 loop reads CASSLVGGGGNTIYF. Here the CDR3 DNA reads TGTGCCAGCAGCTTAGTGGGAGGAGGTGGAAACACCATATATTTT.

The chain uses TRBV29-1 and TRBJ2-1; D not resolved. Deletions cut 4 bases from V and 3 bases from J, with 4 bases between. The CDR3 consists of 11 residues. From germline, CDR1 is SQVTM and CDR2 ANQGSEA. In DNA, the CDR3 is TGCAGCGTTGCCAGCTACAATGAGCAGTTCTTC. Its translation: CSVASYNEQFF.

The chain is built from TRBV9 and TRBJ2-5; possibly TRBD1 for D (6 bases). In germline, CDR1 is SGDLS, CDR2 YYNGEE. Trimming took 3 bases from V and 5 from J, leaving 17 bases between them. This CDR3 is built from 15 residues. CDR3 residues: CASSGQGSVGETQYF. DNA for the CDR3: TGTGCCAGCAGCGGTCAGGGGAGCGTCGGGGAGACCCAGTACTTC.

The chain links TRBV4-1 to TRBJ2-6, with D uncertain. CDR3 length equals 16 residues. From germline, CDR1 is MGHRA and CDR2 YSYEKL. V was clipped by 3 bases and J by 1 base, with 10 bases between them. The CDR3 DNA reads TGCGCCAGCAGCCAGGCGCAGAGGTCTGGGGCCAACGTCCTGACTTTC. It codes for CASSQAQRSGANVLTF.

This chain connects TRBV29-1 to TRBJ2-1; 8 bases line up with TRBD2. Germline CDR1 SQVTM, CDR2 ANQGSEA. The CDR3 loop spans 15 amino acids. V lost 5 bases and J lost 5; bases outside the gene matches: 11. The CDR3 region has the DNA TGCAGCGTTAGGGCTGCGACTAGCGAGAACAATGAGCAGTTCTTC. Protein product: CSVRAATSENNEQFF.

The chain employs TRBV6-5 and TRBJ1-1; 9 nucleotides agree with TRBD1. This CDR3 comprises 15 residues. V gave up 4 bases and J gave up 8 bases; unmatched junction bases: 11. From germline, CDR1 is MNHEY and CDR2 SVGAGI. DNA for the CDR3: TGTGCCAGCAGTTTCCGGGACAGGGCAAGAAACGAAGCTTTCTTT. Protein product: CASSFRDRARNEAFF.

The chain uses TRBV29-1 and TRBJ2-3; 7 positions agree with TRBD2. The CDR3 loop spans 14 amino acids. The germline gives CDR1 SQVTM, CDR2 ANQGSEA. J lost 0 bases, V lost 6 bases, and 6 bases had no gene match. The CDR3 DNA is TGCAGCGTCACTAGCGTCGATAGCACAGATACGCAGTATTTT. Residues: CSVTSVDSTDTQYF.

The V gene is TRBV7-2, the J gene TRBJ2-5; 9 nucleotides align to TRBD1. CDR3 length equals 14 residues. Per the germline V gene, CDR1 is SGHTA and CDR2 is FQGNSA. With V trimmed by 3 bases and J by 5 bases, 4 bases remained unmatched. CDR3 in DNA: TGTGCCAGCAGCTTGGGACAGGGTACGGAGACCCAGTACTTC. Amino acids: CASSLGQGTETQYF.

The table lists this clone with a count of one. The chain has TRBV4-1 and TRBJ2-5, with D maybe TRBD1 (6 bases). CDR1 and CDR2 (germline): MGHRA, YSYEKL. V was pared by 0 bases and J by 7 bases, with 15 bases between. The CDR3 spans 15 residues. In DNA form, the CDR3 reads TGCGCCAGCAGCCAAGATTGGGGACAAGAGTTGACCCAGTACTTC. Its translation is CASSQDWGQELTQYF.